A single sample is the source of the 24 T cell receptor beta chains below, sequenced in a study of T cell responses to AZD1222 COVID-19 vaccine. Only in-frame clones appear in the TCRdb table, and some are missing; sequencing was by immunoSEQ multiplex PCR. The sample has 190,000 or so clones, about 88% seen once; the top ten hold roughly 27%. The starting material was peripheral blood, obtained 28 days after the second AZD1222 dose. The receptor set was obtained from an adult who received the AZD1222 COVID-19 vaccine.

DNA for the CDR3: TGTGCCAGCAGCTCTTCCCCCGGACTAGCGCCTTACGAGCAGTACTTC. Amino acids: CASSSSPGLAPYEQYF. The chain combines TRBV7-2 with TRBJ2-7; 9 nucleotides align to TRBD2. The V gene end was trimmed by 4 bases and the J gene end by 4 bases; junction bases not matched to a gene: 11. Germline CDR1 SGHTA, CDR2 FQGNSA. This CDR3 has 16 residues.

The CDR3 DNA reads TGTGCCAGTAGTATAGGACAGGGCAGCACAGATACGCAGTATTTT. It specifies CASSIGQGSTDTQYF. The rearrangement links TRBV19 to TRBJ2-3; 7 nucleotides agree with TRBD1. CDR3 length equals 15 residues. J was trimmed by 0 bases and V by 1 base; bases with no gene match: 1. The V gene's germline CDR1 is LNHDA and CDR2 SQIVND (reference sequence).

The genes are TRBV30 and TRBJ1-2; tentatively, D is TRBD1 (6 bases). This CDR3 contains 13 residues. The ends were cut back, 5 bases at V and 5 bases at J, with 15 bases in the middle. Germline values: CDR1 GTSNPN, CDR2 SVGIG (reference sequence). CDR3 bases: TGTGCCTGGGGACTTACAGGGCTTTATGGCTACACCTTC. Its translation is CAWGLTGLYGYTF.

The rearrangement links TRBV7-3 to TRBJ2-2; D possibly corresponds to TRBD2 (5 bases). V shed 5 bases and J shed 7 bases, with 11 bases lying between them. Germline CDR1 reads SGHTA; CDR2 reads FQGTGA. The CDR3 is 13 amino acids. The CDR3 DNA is TGTGCCAGCAGCGTCCTAGCCAGCGGGGAGCTGTTTTTT. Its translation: CASSVLASGELFF.

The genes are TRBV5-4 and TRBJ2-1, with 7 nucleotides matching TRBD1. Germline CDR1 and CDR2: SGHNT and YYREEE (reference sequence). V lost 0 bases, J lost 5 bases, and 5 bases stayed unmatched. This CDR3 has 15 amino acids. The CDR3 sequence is CASSLGQGEDNEQFF. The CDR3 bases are TGTGCCAGCAGCTTGGGACAGGGCGAGGACAATGAGCAGTTCTTC.

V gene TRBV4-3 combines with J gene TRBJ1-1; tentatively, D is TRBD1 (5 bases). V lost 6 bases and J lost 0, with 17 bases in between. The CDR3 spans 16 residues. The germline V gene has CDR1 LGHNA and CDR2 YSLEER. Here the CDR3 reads CASRLPIGTLNTEAFF. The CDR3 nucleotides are TGCGCCAGCAGACTTCCGATCGGGACTTTGAACACTGAAGCTTTCTTT.

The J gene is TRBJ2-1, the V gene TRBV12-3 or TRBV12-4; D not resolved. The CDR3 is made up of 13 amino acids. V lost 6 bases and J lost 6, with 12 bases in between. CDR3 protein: CASSRIYRNEQFF. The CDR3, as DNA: TGTGCCAGCAGCCGCATTTACCGCAATGAGCAGTTCTTC.

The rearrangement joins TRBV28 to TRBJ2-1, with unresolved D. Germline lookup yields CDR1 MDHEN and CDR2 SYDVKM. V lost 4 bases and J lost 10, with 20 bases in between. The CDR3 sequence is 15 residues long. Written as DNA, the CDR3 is TGTGCCAGCAGTTACCCCAGCCGATTAACCCTCGAGCAGTTCTTC. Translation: CASSYPSRLTLEQFF.

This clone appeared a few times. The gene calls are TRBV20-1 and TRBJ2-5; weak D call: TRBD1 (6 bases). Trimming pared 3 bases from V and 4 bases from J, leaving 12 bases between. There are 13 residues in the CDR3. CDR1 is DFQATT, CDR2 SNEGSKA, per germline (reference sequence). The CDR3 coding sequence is TGCAGTGCTAGTCCCAGGGGACGAGAGACCCAGTACTTC. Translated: CSASPRGRETQYF.

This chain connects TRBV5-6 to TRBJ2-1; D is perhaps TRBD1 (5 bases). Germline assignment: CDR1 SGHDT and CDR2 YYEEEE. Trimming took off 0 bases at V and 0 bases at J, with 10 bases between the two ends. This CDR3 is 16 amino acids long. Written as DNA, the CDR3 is TGTGCCAGCAGCTTGGAGGGGCTGAACTCCTACAATGAGCAGTTCTTC. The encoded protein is CASSLEGLNSYNEQFF.

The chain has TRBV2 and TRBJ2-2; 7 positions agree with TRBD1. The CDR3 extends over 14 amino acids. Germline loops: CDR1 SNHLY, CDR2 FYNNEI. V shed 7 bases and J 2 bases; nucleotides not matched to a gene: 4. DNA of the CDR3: TGTGCCAGCAAGGGGACAGTAAACACCGGGGAGCTGTTTTTT. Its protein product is CASKGTVNTGELFF.

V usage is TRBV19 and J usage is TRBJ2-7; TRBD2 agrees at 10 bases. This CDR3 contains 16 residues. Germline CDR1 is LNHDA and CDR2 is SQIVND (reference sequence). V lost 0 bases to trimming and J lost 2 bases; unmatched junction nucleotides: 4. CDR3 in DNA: TGTGCCAGTAGTATAGACGCCGGGACTAGCGCCTACGAGCAGTACTTC. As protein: CASSIDAGTSAYEQYF.

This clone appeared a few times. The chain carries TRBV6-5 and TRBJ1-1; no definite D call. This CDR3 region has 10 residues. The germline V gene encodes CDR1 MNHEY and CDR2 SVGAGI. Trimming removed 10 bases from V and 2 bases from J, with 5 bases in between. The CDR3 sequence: CATGNTEAFF. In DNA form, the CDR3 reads TGTGCCACGGGAAACACTGAAGCTTTCTTT.

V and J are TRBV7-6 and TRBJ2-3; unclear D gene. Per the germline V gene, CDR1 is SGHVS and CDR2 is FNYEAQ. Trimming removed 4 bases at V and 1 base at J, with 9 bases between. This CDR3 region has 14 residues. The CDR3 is CASSSTAGTDTQYF. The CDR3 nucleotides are TGTGCCAGCAGCTCGACTGCAGGCACAGATACGCAGTATTTT.

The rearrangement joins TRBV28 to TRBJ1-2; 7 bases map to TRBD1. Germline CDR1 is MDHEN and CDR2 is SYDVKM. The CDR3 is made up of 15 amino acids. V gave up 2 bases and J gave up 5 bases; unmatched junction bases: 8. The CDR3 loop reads CASSLMGRGKYGYTF. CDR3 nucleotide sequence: TGTGCCAGCAGTTTAATGGGCAGGGGGAAGTATGGCTACACCTTC.

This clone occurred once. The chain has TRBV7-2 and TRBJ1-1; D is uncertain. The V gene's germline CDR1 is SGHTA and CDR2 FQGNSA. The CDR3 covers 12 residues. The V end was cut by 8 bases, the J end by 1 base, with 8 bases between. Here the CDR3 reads CASERTNTEAFF. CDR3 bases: TGTGCCAGCGAACGGACGAACACTGAAGCTTTCTTT. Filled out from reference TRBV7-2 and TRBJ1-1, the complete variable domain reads GAGVSQSPSNKVTEKGKDVELRCDPISGHTALYWYRQSLGQGLEFLIYFQGNSAPDKSGLPSDRFSAERTGGSVSTLTIQRTQQEDSAVYLCASERTNTEAFFGQGTRLTVV.

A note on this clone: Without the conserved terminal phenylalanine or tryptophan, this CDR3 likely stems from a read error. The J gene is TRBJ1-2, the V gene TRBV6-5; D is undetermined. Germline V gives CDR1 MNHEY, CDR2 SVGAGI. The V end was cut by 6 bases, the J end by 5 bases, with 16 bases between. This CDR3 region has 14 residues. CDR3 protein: CASSDVGMGYGYTL. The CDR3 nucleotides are TGTGCCAGCAGCGACGTGGGGATGGGGTATGGCTACACCCTC.

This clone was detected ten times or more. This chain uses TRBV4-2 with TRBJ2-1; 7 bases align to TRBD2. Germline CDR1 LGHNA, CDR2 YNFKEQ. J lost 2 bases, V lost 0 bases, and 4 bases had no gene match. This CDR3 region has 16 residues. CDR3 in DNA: TGTGCCAGCAGCCAAGATATGAGCGGGACCTACAATGAGCAGTTCTTC. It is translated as CASSQDMSGTYNEQFF.

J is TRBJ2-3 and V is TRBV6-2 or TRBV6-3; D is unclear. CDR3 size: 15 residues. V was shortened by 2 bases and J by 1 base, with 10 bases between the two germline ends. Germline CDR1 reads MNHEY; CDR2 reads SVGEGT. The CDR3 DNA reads TGTGCCAGCAGTTACGAACCGACCCGCACAGATACGCAGTATTTT. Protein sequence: CASSYEPTRTDTQYF.

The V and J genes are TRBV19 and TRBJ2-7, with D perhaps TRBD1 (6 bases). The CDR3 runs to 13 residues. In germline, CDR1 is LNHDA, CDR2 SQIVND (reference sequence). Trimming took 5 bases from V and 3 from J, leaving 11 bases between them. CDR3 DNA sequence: TGTGCCAGTAGTTCCCTGGACAGCTACGAGCAGTACTTC. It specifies CASSSLDSYEQYF.

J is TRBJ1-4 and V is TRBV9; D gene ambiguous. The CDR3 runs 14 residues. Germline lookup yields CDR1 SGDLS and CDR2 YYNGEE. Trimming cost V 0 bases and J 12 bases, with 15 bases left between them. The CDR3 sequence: CASSVGTPYPELFF. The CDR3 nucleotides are TGTGCCAGCAGCGTAGGTACGCCTTATCCGGAACTGTTTTTT.

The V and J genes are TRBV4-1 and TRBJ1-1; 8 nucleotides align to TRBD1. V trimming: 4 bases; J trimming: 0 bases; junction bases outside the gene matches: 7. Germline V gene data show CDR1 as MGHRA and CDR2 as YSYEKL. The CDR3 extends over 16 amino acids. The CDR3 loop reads CASSPWTGLMNTEAFF. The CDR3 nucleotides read TGCGCCAGCAGCCCGTGGACAGGGCTGATGAACACTGAAGCTTTCTTT.

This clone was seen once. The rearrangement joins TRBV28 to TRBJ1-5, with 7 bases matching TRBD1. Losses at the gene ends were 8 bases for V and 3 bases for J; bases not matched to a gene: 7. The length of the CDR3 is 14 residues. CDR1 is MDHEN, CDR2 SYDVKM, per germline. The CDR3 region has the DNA TGTGCCAGCTCATGGGACAGTCTCAATCAGCCCCAGCATTTT. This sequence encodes CASSWDSLNQPQHF.

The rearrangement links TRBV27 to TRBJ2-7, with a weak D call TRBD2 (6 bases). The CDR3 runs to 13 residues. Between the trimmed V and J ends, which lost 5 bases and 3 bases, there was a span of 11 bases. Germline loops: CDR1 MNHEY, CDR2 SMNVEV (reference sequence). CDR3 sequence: CASSAGLFYEQYF. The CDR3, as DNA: TGTGCCAGCAGTGCGGGACTGTTCTACGAGCAGTACTTC.